What follows are 17 T cell receptor beta chains derived from one specimen sequenced in a study of T cell responses to AZD1222 COVID-19 vaccine. TCRdb keeps only in-frame clones here, not all; method: immunoSEQ multiplex PCR. The sample has approximately 100,000 clones, about 85% seen once. The source was peripheral blood, collected 28 days after the second AZD1222 dose. Receptor source: an adult who received the AZD1222 COVID-19 vaccine.

The CDR3 protein is CASSDRDEQFF. In nucleotides, the CDR3 is TGTGCCAGTAGCGACAGGGATGAGCAGTTCTTC. The chain is built from TRBV19 and TRBJ2-1; 7 bases map to TRBD1. This CDR3 comprises 11 residues. J gave up 8 bases and V 6 bases, and 1 base lay outside the gene matches. Germline assignment: CDR1 LNHDA and CDR2 SQIVND (reference sequence).

The genes are TRBV10-3 and TRBJ2-5; possible D gene TRBD2, 5 bases. CDR1 is ENHRY and CDR2 is SYGVKD in the germline V gene. This CDR3 contains 14 residues. Trimming removed 2 bases from V and 5 bases from J, with 12 bases in between. The CDR3 reads CAISEMEVSETQYF. The CDR3, as DNA: TGTGCCATCAGTGAGATGGAGGTTTCGGAGACCCAGTACTTC.

The CDR3: CASSLDRVEQYF. For the CDR3, the DNA is TGCGCCAGCAGCTTAGACAGGGTCGAGCAGTACTTC. The genes are TRBV5-1 and TRBJ2-7; 7 bases fit TRBD1. Germline V gives CDR1 SGHRS, CDR2 YFSETQ. There are 12 residues in the CDR3. Trimming cost V 2 bases and J 6 bases; bases outside gene matches: 2.

The chain uses TRBV5-5 and TRBJ2-5; TRBD1 is a possible D gene (6 bases). Trimming pared 2 bases from V and 5 bases from J, leaving 19 bases between. CDR1 is SGHKS, CDR2 YYEKEE, per germline (reference sequence). CDR3 size: 16 residues. The CDR3 DNA reads as TGTGCCAGCAGCTTAAGGGCAGGGGTACTATCGGAGACCCAGTACTTC. Translation: CASSLRAGVLSETQYF.

The gene calls are TRBV6-6 and TRBJ1-3, with D maybe TRBD1 (6 bases). V dropped 6 bases and J dropped 4 bases, with 19 bases sitting between them. The CDR3 has 16 residues. Germline CDR1 and CDR2: MNHNY and SVGAGI (reference sequence). CDR3 in DNA: TGTGCCAGCAGGTCAAGAGGGGGGGTATCCGGAAACACCATATATTTT. Protein sequence: CASRSRGGVSGNTIYF.

In this sample, this clone turned up a few times. The chain employs TRBV20-1 and TRBJ1-1; no clear D gene. There are 11 residues in the CDR3. V was clipped by 2 bases and J by 4 bases, with 5 bases between them. Germline V gene data show CDR1 as DFQATT and CDR2 as SNEGSKA (reference sequence). The chain's CDR3 is CSARSGTEAFF. In DNA form, the CDR3 reads TGCAGTGCTAGATCGGGCACTGAAGCTTTCTTT.

The chain combines TRBV6-2 or TRBV6-3 with TRBJ2-7, with 7 bases fitting TRBD1. The germline V gene encodes CDR1 MNHEY and CDR2 SVGEGT. The CDR3 length is 17 residues. With V trimmed by 0 bases and J by 3 bases, 11 bases remained unmatched. The CDR3 sequence: CASSYSSPTGIYYEQYF. The CDR3 bases are TGTGCCAGCAGTTACTCGAGTCCGACAGGGATTTACTACGAGCAGTACTTC.

The CDR3 sequence is CASSRGGSRETQYF. CDR3 DNA sequence: TGTGCCAGCAGCCGAGGAGGGTCACGGGAGACCCAGTACTTC. J is TRBJ2-5 and V is TRBV27; possibly TRBD2 for D (6 bases). Trimming shortened V by 6 bases and J by 5 bases, and 16 bases separated the two germline ends. Germline V gene lookup returns CDR1 MNHEY and CDR2 SMNVEV (reference sequence). This CDR3 has 14 amino acids.

V usage is TRBV4-1 and J usage is TRBJ1-3, with no clear D. The germline V and J ends were trimmed by 1 base and 1 base, with 8 bases remaining between them. The CDR3 extends over 15 amino acids. Germline loops: CDR1 MGHRA, CDR2 YSYEKL. The CDR3 here is CASSQVQGSGNTIYF. The CDR3 DNA reads as TGCGCCAGCAGCCAAGTCCAAGGATCTGGAAACACCATATATTTT.

The gene calls are TRBV30 and TRBJ1-2, with a weak D call TRBD1 (6 bases). CDR1 is GTSNPN, CDR2 SVGIG, per germline (reference sequence). The CDR3 consists of 17 residues. Trimming took off 4 bases at V and 0 bases at J, with 21 bases between the two ends. This CDR3 reads CAWKSQGLNVPNYGYTF. CDR3 in DNA: TGTGCCTGGAAGTCGCAGGGGCTCAACGTACCTAACTATGGCTACACCTTC.

This clone has a handful of counts. This chain uses TRBV25-1 with TRBJ1-6, with 8 bases aligning to TRBD1. Germline CDR1 reads MGHDK; CDR2 reads SYGVNS. CDR3 size: 17 residues. Losses at the gene ends were 6 bases for V and 5 bases for J; bases not matched to a gene: 12. As DNA, the CDR3 is TGTGCCAGCAGGGCGACAGGGGTCATTTTTGATAATTCACCCCTCCACTTT. Residues: CASRATGVIFDNSPLHF.

V and J are TRBV2 and TRBJ2-1; 7 bases are a match to TRBD2. V was clipped by 5 bases and J by 4 bases; unmatched bases: 26. The length of the CDR3 is 21 residues. The germline V gene has CDR1 SNHLY and CDR2 FYNNEI. In nucleotides, the CDR3 is TGTGCCAGCAGTTGGTCAACCTCGCTAGCGGCACCGGAGAGGCCTTACAATGAGCAGTTCTTC. Amino acids: CASSWSTSLAAPERPYNEQFF.

This clone was picked up one time. The chain uses TRBV25-1 and TRBJ2-6, with 10 bases lining up with TRBD2. CDR1 and CDR2 from the germline V gene are MGHDK and SYGVNS. The CDR3 extends over 17 amino acids. V lost 7 bases and J lost 2; bases outside the gene matches: 8. In DNA form, the CDR3 reads TGTGCCAGCACGCCTAGCGGGAGTTCTGCTGGGGCCAACGTCCTGACTTTC. Amino acid sequence: CASTPSGSSAGANVLTF.

The chain joins TRBV3-1 (or the pseudogene TRBV3-2) to TRBJ2-2, with TRBD2 matching 7 bases. The CDR3 consists of 19 residues. Germline V gene data show CDR1 as LGHDT and CDR2 as YNNKEL (reference sequence). With 4 bases clipped from V and 5 bases from J, the junction kept 19 bases outside the gene matches. For the CDR3, the DNA is TGTGCCAGCAGCCGCGGTCACCCCGGTGCTAGCGGATATACCGGGGAGCTGTTTTTT. It specifies CASSRGHPGASGYTGELFF.

The V call is TRBV27, the J call TRBJ2-7; maybe TRBD2 (6 bases). Trimming shortened V by 5 bases and J by 3 bases, and 14 bases separated the two germline ends. The length of the CDR3 is 14 residues. Per the germline V gene, CDR1 is MNHEY and CDR2 is SMNVEV (reference sequence). CDR3: CASSLRRGIYEQYF. The CDR3 nucleotides read TGTGCCAGCAGTCTAAGACGGGGGATCTACGAGCAGTACTTC.

This chain connects TRBV27 to TRBJ2-7; 7 nucleotides match TRBD1. CDR1 and CDR2 (germline): MNHEY, SMNVEV (reference sequence). The CDR3 consists of 15 residues. The junction had 8 bases not matched to a gene; V was cut back by 6 bases and J by 0 bases. The CDR3 spells CASRADRDSSYEQYF. CDR3 coding DNA: TGTGCCAGCAGAGCCGACAGGGACAGCTCCTACGAGCAGTACTTC.

This clone has a single count. The chain couples TRBV7-2 to TRBJ1-2; 10 bases line up with TRBD1. CDR3 length: 14 amino acids. J gave up 7 bases and V 4 bases, and 6 bases lay outside the gene matches. The germline V gene encodes CDR1 SGHTA and CDR2 FQGNSA. CDR3 bases: TGTGCCAGCAGCTCTAGGGACAGGGGATCTGGCTACACCTTC. Its translation: CASSSRDRGSGYTF.